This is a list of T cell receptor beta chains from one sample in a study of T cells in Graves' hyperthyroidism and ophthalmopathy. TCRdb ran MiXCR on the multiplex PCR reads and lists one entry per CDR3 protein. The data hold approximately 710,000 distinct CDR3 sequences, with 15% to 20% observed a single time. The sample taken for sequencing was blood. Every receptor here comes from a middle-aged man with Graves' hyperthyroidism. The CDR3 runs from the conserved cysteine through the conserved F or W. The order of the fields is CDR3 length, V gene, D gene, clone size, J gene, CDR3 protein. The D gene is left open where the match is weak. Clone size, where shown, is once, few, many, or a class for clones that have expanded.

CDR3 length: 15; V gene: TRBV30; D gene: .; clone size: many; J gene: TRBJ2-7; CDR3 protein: CAWSLGAGNIYEQYF
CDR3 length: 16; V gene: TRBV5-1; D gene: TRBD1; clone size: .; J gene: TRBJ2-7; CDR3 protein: CASSPGVGQGIYEQYF
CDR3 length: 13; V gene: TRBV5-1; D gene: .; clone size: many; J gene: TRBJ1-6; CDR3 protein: CASSSRNNSPLHF
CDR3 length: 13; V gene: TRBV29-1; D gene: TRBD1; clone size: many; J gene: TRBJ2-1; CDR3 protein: CSVDDRERNEQFF
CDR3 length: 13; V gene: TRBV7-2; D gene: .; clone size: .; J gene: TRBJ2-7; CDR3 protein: CASSLCRTYEQYF
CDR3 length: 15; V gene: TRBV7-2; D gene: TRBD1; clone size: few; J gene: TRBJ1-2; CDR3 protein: CASSPQGRPNYGYTF
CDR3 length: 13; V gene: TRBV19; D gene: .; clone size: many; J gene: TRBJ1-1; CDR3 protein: CASSIYENTEAFF
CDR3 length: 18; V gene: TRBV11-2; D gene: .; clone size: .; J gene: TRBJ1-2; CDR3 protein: CASSHLRGSPRANYGYTF
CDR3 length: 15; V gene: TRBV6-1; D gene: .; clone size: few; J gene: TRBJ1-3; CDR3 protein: CASRSTGIGGNTIYF
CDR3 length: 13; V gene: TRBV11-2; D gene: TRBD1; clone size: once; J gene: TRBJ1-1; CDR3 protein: CASSWVGGDEAFF
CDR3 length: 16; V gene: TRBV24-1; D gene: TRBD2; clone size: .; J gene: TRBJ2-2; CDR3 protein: CATSSPAGENTGEPFF
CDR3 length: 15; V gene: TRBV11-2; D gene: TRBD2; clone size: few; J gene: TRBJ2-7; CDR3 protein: CASSWGTSVSYEQYF
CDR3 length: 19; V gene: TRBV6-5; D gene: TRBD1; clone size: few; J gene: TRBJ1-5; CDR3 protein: CASSYSSAGGTSSNQPQHF
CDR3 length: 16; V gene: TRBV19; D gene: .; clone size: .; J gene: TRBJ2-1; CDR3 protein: CASSRRGGDAYNEQFF
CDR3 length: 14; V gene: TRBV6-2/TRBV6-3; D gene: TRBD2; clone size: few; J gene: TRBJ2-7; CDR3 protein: CASSYTSGIYEQYF
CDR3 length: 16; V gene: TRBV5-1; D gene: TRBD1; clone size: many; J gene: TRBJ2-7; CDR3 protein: CASSLASGQGIYEQYF
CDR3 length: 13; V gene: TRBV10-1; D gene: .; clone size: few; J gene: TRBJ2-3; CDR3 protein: CASSERSTDTQYF
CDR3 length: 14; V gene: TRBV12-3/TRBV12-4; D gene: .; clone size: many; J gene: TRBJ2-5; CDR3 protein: CASSLVAFQETQYF
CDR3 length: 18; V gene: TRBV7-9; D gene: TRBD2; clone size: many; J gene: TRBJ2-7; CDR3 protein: CASTPPTGLAGDGYEQYF
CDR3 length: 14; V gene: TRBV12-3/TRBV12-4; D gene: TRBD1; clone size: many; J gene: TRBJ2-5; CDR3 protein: CASSQGQSQETQYF
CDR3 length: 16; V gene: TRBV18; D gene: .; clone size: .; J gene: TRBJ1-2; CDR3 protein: CASSPWTDYSNYGYTF
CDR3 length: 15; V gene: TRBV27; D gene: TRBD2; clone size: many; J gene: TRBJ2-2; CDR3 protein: CASSLQGGFTGELFF
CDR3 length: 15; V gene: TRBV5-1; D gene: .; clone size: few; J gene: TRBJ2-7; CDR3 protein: CASSLAGGTTYEQYF
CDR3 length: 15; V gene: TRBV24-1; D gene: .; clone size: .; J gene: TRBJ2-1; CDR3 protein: CATSDFGGGWNEQFF
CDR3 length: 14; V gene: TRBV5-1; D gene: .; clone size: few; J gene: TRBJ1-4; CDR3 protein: CASSLTELNEKLFF
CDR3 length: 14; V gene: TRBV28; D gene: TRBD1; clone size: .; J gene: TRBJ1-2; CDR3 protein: CASTWTGENYGYTF
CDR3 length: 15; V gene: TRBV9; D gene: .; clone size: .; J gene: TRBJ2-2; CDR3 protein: CASSVVLENTGELFF
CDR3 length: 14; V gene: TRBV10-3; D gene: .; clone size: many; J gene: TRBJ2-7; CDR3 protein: CAIIRDSGSYEQYF
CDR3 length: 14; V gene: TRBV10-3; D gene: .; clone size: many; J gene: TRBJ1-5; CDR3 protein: CAISEGETNQPQHF
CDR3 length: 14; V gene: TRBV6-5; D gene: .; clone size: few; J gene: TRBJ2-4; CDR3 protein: CASSYSAIKNIQYF
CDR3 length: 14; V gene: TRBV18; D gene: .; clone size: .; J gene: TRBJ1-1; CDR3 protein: CASSPKLENTEAFF
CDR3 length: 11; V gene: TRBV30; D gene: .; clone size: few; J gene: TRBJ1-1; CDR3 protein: CAWRQTGAAFF
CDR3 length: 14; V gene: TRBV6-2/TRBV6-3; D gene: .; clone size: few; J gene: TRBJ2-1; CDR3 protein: CASSSRANYNEQFF
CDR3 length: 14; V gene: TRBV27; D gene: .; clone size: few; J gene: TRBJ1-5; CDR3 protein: CASRGGRSNQPQHF
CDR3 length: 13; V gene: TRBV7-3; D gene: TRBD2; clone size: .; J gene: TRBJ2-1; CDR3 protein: CASSLTAGDEQFF
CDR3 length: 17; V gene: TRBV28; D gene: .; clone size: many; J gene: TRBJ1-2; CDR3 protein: CASSPGHLGVANYGYTF
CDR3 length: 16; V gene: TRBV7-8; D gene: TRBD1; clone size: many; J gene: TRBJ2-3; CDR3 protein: CASSLGQDYSTDTQYF
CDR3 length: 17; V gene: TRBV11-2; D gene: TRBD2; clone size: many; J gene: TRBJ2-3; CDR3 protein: CASSLDLLAGGGDTQYF
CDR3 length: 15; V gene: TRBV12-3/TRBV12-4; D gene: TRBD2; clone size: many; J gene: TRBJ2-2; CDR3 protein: CASSLIAGAAGELFF
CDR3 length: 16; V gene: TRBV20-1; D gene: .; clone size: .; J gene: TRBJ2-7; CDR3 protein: CSARDQYSAYTYEQYF
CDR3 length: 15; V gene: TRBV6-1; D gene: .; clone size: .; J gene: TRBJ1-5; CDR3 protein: CASSEVLDRNQPQHF
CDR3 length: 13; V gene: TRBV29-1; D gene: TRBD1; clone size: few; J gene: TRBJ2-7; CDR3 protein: CSVSEWTGNEQYF
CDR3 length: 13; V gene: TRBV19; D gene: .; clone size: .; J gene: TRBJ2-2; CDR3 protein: CASSMTYTGELFF
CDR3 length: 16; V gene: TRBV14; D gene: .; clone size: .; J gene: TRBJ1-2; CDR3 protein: CASSPRGPTAFYGYTF